The entry that follows covers one T cell receptor beta chain sequence. The data were taken from a study of blood T cell repertoires in COVID-19. Study at large: Italy, Spain and the United States were the sources of the convalescent and acute COVID-19 samples. In each case, the material was cDNA or gDNA derived from T cells, B-cell-depleted T cells, or PBMCs.

The authors' processing: Estimates of nucleated cell counts were drawn from the amplification of reference gene primers. Libraries were prepared by immunoSEQ multiplex PCR; TCRdb keeps only in-frame clonotypes and omits some of them. Clone size and V and J calls were adopted from that table, with D and trimming inferred from the DNA. The sample contains some 83,000 clones, approximately 89% of which appear only once. This TCR was recovered from a man aged 45-60 years with acute or convalescent COVID-19. Material for sequencing was peripheral blood.

In nucleotides, the CDR3 is TGTGCCAGCAGCGAGAACGGTGTGAACACTGAAGCTTTCTTT. This gives the protein CASSENGVNTEAFF. The chain uses TRBV7-2 and TRBJ1-1, with no clear D. The CDR3 consists of 14 residues. CDR1 SGHTA and CDR2 FQGNSA come from the germline V gene. Trimming stripped 5 bases from V and 0 bases from J, with 10 bases between.